Below, 22 T cell receptor beta chains from the same sample are listed, as sequenced in a study of cytomegalovirus exposure and HLA in healthy donors. It was with 60 Vbeta and 13 Jbeta primers that the PCR ran. Measured with immunoSEQ multiplex PCR; TCRdb has only the in-frame clones, and not every one. This sample has roughly 99,000 clones, with approximately 80% found just once. Sample: PBMCs. Source of these receptors: a man aged 60 to 69 in good health and CMV-seropositive.

The chain joins TRBV19 to TRBJ2-7; TRBD1 matches 7 bases. V trimming: 4 bases; J trimming: 0 bases; junction bases outside the gene matches: 0. The germline V gene has CDR1 LNHDA and CDR2 SQIVND (reference sequence). The CDR3 extends over 13 amino acids. The CDR3 coding sequence is TGTGCCAGTAGTAGGGACAGCTCCTACGAGCAGTACTTC. It codes for CASSRDSSYEQYF.

The rearrangement uses TRBV14 and TRBJ2-4, with 9 bases aligning to TRBD1. The germline V gene has CDR1 SGHDN and CDR2 FVKESK. V lost 1 base, J lost 2 bases, and 9 bases stayed unmatched. The CDR3 spans 18 residues. The CDR3 reads CASSQASGTGFSKNIQYF. For the CDR3, the DNA is TGTGCCAGCAGCCAAGCCTCCGGGACAGGGTTTTCCAAAAACATTCAGTACTTC.

The gene calls are TRBV4-3 and TRBJ1-5, with 10 positions matching TRBD1. Looked up from germline, CDR1 is LGHNA and CDR2 is YSLEER. The CDR3 loop spans 15 amino acids. V shed 4 bases and J 9 bases; nucleotides not matched to a gene: 9. Here the CDR3 reads CASSRLGTGDRPQHF. CDR3 nucleotides: TGCGCCAGCAGCCGCCTCGGGACAGGGGACCGGCCCCAGCATTTT.

This sequence joins TRBV4-1 and TRBJ2-3; D call uncertain. This CDR3 comprises 14 residues. The germline V gene encodes CDR1 MGHRA and CDR2 YSYEKL. The V and J ends lost 3 bases and 8 bases respectively, with 15 bases between them. CDR3 amino acids: CASSHYSPAGTQYF. The CDR3 coding sequence is TGCGCCAGCAGCCACTATAGCCCTGCCGGTACGCAGTATTTT.

This clone was seen a single time. The chain joins TRBV5-1 to TRBJ2-3; 8 nucleotides match TRBD1. This CDR3 comprises 15 residues. The V gene's germline CDR1 is SGHRS and CDR2 YFSETQ. V lost 0 bases, J lost 3 bases, and 3 bases stayed unmatched. The CDR3 region is CASSLGQGRTDTQYF. CDR3 DNA: TGCGCCAGCAGCTTGGGACAGGGGAGGACAGATACGCAGTATTTT.

The chain carries TRBV27 and TRBJ1-1; D not certain. The CDR3 totals 14 residues. V lost 6 bases and J 1 base, leaving 12 bases between the germline ends. Germline CDR1 is MNHEY and CDR2 is SMNVEV (reference sequence). CDR3 protein: CASRFLRSNTEAFF. CDR3 DNA: TGTGCCAGCAGATTTCTCAGGTCGAACACTGAAGCTTTCTTT.

CDR3 loop: CASSLGDRNTDTQYF. The CDR3 DNA reads as TGTGCCAGCAGCTTAGGGGACAGAAACACAGATACGCAGTATTTT. The chain employs TRBV11-2 and TRBJ2-3; 7 bases fit TRBD1. Germline assignment: CDR1 SGHAT and CDR2 FQNNGV. J gave up 2 bases and V 1 base, and 3 bases lay outside the gene matches. This CDR3 is 15 amino acids long.

This clone was counted between two and nine times. The rearrangement uses TRBV6-5 and TRBJ2-2, with TRBD1 matching over 7 bases. This CDR3 has 12 residues. Trimming took 7 bases from V and 6 from J; bases not matched to a gene: 2. The V gene's germline CDR1 is MNHEY and CDR2 SVGAGI. As DNA, the CDR3 is TGTGCCAGCAAGCAGGGGGCCGGGGAGCTGTTTTTT. It codes for CASKQGAGELFF.

The chain recombines TRBV5-1 with TRBJ1-6; TRBD1 matches 9 bases. The CDR3 loop spans 16 amino acids. The germline V gene encodes CDR1 SGHRS and CDR2 YFSETQ. Trimming removed 3 bases from V and 7 bases from J; junction bases left unmatched: 8. The CDR3 DNA is TGCGCCAGCAGCTCGTGGGACAGGGAGAGAAATTCACCCCTCCACTTT. As protein: CASSSWDRERNSPLHF.

In this sample, this clone turned up once. The chain is built from TRBV9 and TRBJ2-5; 8 positions match TRBD2. The junction had 11 bases not matched to a gene; V was cut back by 5 bases and J by 5 bases. Looked up from germline, CDR1 is SGDLS and CDR2 is YYNGEE. The CDR3 sequence is 15 residues long. CDR3 sequence: CASRAIGLAEETQYF. In DNA form, the CDR3 reads TGTGCCAGCAGGGCAATAGGACTAGCTGAGGAGACCCAGTACTTC.

V is TRBV4-1 and J is TRBJ2-7; a weak D match, TRBD2 (6 bases). The CDR3 has 14 residues. CDR1 MGHRA and CDR2 YSYEKL come from the germline V gene. Trimming shortened V by 0 bases and J by 4 bases, and 10 bases separated the two germline ends. The CDR3 loop is CASSQDGGVYEQYF. In DNA form, the CDR3 reads TGCGCCAGCAGCCAAGACGGCGGGGTTTACGAGCAGTACTTC.

The chain carries TRBV7-9 and TRBJ1-6; 11 bases are a match to TRBD1. V trimming: 5 bases; J trimming: 7 bases; junction bases outside the gene matches: 4. The CDR3 loop spans 15 amino acids. Germline CDR1 reads SEHNR; CDR2 reads FQNEAQ (reference sequence). CDR3 nucleotides: TGTGCCAGCAGCCCGGGGACAGGGGGAAATTCACCCCTCCACTTT. Its translation: CASSPGTGGNSPLHF. Looking up the rest from reference TRBV7-9 and TRBJ1-6 gives the full variable domain: DTGVSQNPRHKITKRGQNVTFRCDPISEHNRLYWYRQTLGQGPEFLTYFQNEAQLEKSRLLSDRFSAERPKGSFSTLEIQRTEQGDSAMYLCASSPGTGGNSPLHFGNGTRLTVT.

A few counts support this clone. The V call is TRBV7-2, the J call TRBJ1-5; a possible D gene is TRBD1 (6 bases). This CDR3 has 15 amino acids. Germline CDR1 SGHTA, CDR2 FQGNSA. Trimming cost V 5 bases and J 4 bases, with 15 bases left between them. CDR3 residues: CASSVYTGPNQPQHF. The CDR3 DNA reads TGTGCCAGCAGCGTATATACAGGGCCTAATCAGCCCCAGCATTTT.

This rearrangement joins TRBV29-1 to TRBJ2-7; 10 nucleotides align to TRBD1. In germline, CDR1 is SQVTM, CDR2 ANQGSEA. There are 12 residues in the CDR3. The J segment lost 1 base and the V segment lost 6 bases, leaving 0 bases of the junction unmatched. CDR3 nucleotide sequence: TGCAGCGTGGGACAGGGGTCCTACGAGCAGTACTTC. This sequence encodes CSVGQGSYEQYF.

The chain combines TRBV7-9 with TRBJ1-2; TRBD1 matches at 7 bases. The J segment lost 7 bases and the V segment lost 5 bases, leaving 13 bases of the junction unmatched. The germline gives CDR1 SEHNR, CDR2 FQNEAQ (reference sequence). The CDR3 extends over 15 amino acids. The CDR3, as DNA: TGTGCCAGCAGCCGCCCTCTTGGACAGGAGGGTGGCTACACCTTC. It is translated as CASSRPLGQEGGYTF.

The chain employs TRBV7-9 and TRBJ2-7; the D is unclear. The CDR3 covers 11 residues. From germline, CDR1 is SEHNR and CDR2 FQNEAQ (reference sequence). V lost 5 bases to trimming and J lost 3 bases, with 5 bases between them. The CDR3 DNA reads as TGTGCCAGCAGCCCAATCTACGAGCAGTACTTC. Amino acids: CASSPIYEQYF.

The genes are TRBV11-2 and TRBJ2-3, with 9 bases lining up with TRBD1. V gave up 2 bases and J gave up 3 bases; unmatched junction bases: 9. This CDR3 comprises 17 residues. Germline CDR1 is SGHAT and CDR2 is FQNNGV. The chain's CDR3 is CASSLRPRDRVTDTQYF. As DNA, the CDR3 is TGTGCCAGCAGCTTACGCCCCCGGGACAGGGTGACAGATACGCAGTATTTT.

This clone has only a few counts. The chain uses TRBV18 and TRBJ1-1; D uncertain. In germline, CDR1 is KGHSH, CDR2 LQKENI. The CDR3 totals 12 residues. The ends were cut back, 3 bases at V and 2 bases at J, with 4 bases in the middle. CDR3: CASSPPNTEAFF. The DNA of the CDR3 is TGTGCCAGCTCACCTCCAAACACTGAAGCTTTCTTT. Using reference TRBV18 and TRBJ1-1 for the parts outside the CDR3, the full variable domain is NAGVMQNPRHLVRRRGQEARLRCSPMKGHSHVYWYRQLPEEGLKFMVYLQKENIIDESGMPKERFSAEFPKEGPSILRIQQVVRGDSAAYFCASSPPNTEAFFGQGTRLTVV.

The chain carries TRBV9 and TRBJ2-2; no clear D gene. Trimming removed 0 bases at V and 6 bases at J, with 6 bases between. The CDR3 contains 13 residues. Per germline, CDR1 SGDLS and CDR2 YYNGEE. The CDR3 region has the DNA TGTGCCAGCAGCGTAGGCCAGGCCGGGGAGCTGTTTTTT. Protein product: CASSVGQAGELFF.

The chain recombines TRBV27 with TRBJ2-5, with a weak D call TRBD2 (6 bases). The CDR3 sequence is 14 residues long. Per germline, CDR1 MNHEY and CDR2 SMNVEV (reference sequence). The V end was cut by 3 bases, the J end by 5 bases, with 13 bases between. The CDR3: CASSFAGRQETQYF. The CDR3 bases are TGTGCCAGCAGTTTCGCGGGGCGGCAGGAGACCCAGTACTTC.

The chain employs TRBV6-5 and TRBJ1-2; TRBD1 aligns across 8 bases. The CDR3 length is 14 residues. With 0 bases clipped from V and 4 bases from J, the junction kept 1 base outside the gene matches. CDR1 is MNHEY, CDR2 SVGAGI, per germline. CDR3 residues: CASSYSDRVYGYTF. The CDR3 bases are TGTGCCAGCAGTTACTCGGACAGGGTCTATGGCTACACCTTC.

The V and J genes are TRBV5-6 and TRBJ2-7, with D perhaps matching TRBD1 (7 bases). Germline values: CDR1 SGHDT, CDR2 YYEEEE. This CDR3 has 14 residues. V was clipped by 4 bases and J by 3 bases, with 14 bases between them. DNA of the CDR3: TGTGCCAGCAGCCCCACAGGGGACTTCTACGAGCAGTACTTC. Protein: CASSPTGDFYEQYF.